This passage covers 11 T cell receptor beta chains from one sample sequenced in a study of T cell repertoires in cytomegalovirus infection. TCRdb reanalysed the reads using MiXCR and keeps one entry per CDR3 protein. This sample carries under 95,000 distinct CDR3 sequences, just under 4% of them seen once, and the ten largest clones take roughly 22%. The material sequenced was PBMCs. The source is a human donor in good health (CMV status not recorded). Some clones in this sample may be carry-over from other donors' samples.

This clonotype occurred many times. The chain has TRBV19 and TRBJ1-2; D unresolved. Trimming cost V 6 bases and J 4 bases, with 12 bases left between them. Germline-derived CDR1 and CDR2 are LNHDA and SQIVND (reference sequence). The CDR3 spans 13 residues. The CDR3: CASRTDGRYGYTF. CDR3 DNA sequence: TGTGCCAGTAGAACAGACGGACGCTATGGCTACACCTTC.

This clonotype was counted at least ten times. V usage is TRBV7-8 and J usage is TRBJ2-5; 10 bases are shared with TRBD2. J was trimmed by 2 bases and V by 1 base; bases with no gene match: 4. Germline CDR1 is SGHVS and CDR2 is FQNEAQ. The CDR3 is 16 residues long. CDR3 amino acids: CASSLERGGQQETQYF. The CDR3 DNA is TGTGCCAGCAGCTTAGAGCGGGGGGGACAGCAAGAGACCCAGTACTTC.

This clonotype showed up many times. The CDR3 nucleotides are TGTGCCAGCAGCTTAGCTTGGGGTAATGAGCAGTTCTTC. It translates to CASSLAWGNEQFF. V is TRBV7-8 and J is TRBJ2-1; D is unclear. Trimming took off 0 bases at V and 7 bases at J, with 7 bases between the two ends. Per germline, CDR1 SGHVS and CDR2 FQNEAQ. The CDR3 extends over 13 amino acids.

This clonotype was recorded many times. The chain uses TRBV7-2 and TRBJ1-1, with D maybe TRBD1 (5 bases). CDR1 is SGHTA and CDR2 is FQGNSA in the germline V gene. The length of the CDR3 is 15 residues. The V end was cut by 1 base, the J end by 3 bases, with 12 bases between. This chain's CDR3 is CASSLETGLDTEAFF. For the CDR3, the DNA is TGTGCCAGCAGCTTAGAGACGGGGCTAGACACTGAAGCTTTCTTT.

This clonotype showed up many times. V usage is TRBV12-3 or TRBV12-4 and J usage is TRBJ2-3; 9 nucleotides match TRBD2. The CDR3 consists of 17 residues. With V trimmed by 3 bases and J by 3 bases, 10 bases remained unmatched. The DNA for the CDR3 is TGTGCCAGCAGTTTTCTCAAGGGACTAGCAGCGACAGATACGCAGTATTTT. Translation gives CASSFLKGLAATDTQYF.

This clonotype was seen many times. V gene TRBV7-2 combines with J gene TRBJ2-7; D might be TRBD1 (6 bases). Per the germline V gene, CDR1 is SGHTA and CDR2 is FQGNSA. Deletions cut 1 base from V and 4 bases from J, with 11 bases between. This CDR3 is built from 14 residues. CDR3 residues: CASSLVAGEYEQYF. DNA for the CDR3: TGTGCCAGCAGCTTAGTAGCAGGGGAATACGAGCAGTACTTC. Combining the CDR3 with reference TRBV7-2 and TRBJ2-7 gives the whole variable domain GAGVSQSPSNKVTEKGKDVELRCDPISGHTALYWYRQSLGQGLEFLIYFQGNSAPDKSGLPSDRFSAERTGGSVSTLTIQRTQQEDSAVYLCASSLVAGEYEQYFGPGTRLTVT.

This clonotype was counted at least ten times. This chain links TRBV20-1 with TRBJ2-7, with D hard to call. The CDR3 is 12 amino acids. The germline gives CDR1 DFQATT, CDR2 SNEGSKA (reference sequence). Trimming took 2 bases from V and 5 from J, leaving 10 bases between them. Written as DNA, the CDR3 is TGCAGTGCTAGATTGGGGATCGACGAGCAGTACTTC. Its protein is CSARLGIDEQYF.

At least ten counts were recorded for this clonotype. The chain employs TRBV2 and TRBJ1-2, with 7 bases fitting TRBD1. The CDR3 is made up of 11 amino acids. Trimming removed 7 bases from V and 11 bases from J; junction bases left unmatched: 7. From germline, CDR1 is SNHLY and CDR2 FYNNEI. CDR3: CASNLAGGYTF. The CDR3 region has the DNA TGTGCCAGCAACTTAGCAGGGGGTTACACCTTC. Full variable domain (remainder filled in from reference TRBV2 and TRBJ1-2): EPEVTQTPSHQVTQMGQEVILRCVPISNHLYFYWYRQILGQKVEFLVSFYNNEISEKSEIFDDQFSVERPDGSNFTLKIRSTKLEDSAMYFCASNLAGGYTFGSGTRLTVV.

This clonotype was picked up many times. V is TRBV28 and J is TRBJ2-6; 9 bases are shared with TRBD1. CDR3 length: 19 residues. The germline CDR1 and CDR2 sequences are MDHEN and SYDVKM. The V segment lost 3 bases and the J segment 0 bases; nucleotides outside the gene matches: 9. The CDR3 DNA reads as TGTGCCAGCAGTTTTTGGACAGGGGAGGACCCCTCTGGGGCCAACGTCCTGACTTTC. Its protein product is CASSFWTGEDPSGANVLTF.

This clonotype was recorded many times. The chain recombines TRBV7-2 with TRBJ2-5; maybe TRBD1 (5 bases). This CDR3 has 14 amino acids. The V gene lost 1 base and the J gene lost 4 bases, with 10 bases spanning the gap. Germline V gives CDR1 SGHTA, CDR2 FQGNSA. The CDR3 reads CASSLDLRAETQYF. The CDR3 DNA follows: TGTGCCAGCAGCTTAGATCTCAGGGCAGAGACCCAGTACTTC.

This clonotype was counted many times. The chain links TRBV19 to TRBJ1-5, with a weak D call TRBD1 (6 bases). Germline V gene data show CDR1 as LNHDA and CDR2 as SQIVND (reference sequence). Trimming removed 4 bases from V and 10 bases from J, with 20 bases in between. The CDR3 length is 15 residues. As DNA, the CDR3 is TGTGCCAGTAGTAAAGGGGGGGGATCTCGTGCACCCCAGCATTTT. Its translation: CASSKGGGSRAPQHF.